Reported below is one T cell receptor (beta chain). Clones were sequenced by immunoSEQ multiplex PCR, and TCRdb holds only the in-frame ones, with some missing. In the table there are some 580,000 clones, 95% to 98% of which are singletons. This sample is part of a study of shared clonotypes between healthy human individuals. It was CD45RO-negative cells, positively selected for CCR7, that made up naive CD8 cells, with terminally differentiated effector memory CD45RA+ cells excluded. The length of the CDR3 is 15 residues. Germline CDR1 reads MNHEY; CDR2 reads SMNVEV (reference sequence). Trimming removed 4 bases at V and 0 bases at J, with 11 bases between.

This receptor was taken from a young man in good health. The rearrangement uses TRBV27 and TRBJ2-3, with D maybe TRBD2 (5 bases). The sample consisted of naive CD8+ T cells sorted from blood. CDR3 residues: CASSSVRTSTDTQYF. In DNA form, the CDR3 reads TGTGCCAGCAGTTCAGTCCGGACTAGCACAGATACGCAGTATTTT.